These T cell receptor beta chains were read from a single sample in a study of response to subunit inactivated influenza vaccine. In TCRdb, the RT-PCR reads were re-called with MiXCR into one record per CDR3 protein. The sample comprises about 780,000 distinct CDR3 sequences, roughly 20% of which are singletons, and about a tenth rests with the top ten. The sample here was PBMCs from blood, taken 4 to 6 days after vaccination. These receptors all stem from a man between 50 and 59 years old who received an inactivated influenza vaccine. The CDR3 runs from the conserved cysteine through the conserved F or W. The order of the fields is D gene, clone size, J gene, V gene, CDR3 DNA, CDR3 protein. The D gene is left open where the match is weak. A row's size may be missing; if present it is once, few, many or a size class.

. | few | TRBJ1-1 | TRBV9 | TGTGCCAGCAGCGTAGTGAGGCAGGGATGGAACACTGAAGCTTTCTTT | CASSVVRQGWNTEAFF
TRBD1 | few | TRBJ1-2 | TRBV4-3 | TGCGCCAGCAGCCAACCGGACAGGGAAAGCGATGGCTACACCTTC | CASSQPDRESDGYTF
. | many | TRBJ1-4 | TRBV20-1 | TGCAGTGCTAGAATCGGGGGTAATGAAAAACTGTTTTTT | CSARIGGNEKLFF
. | . | TRBJ2-1 | TRBV6-2/TRBV6-3 | TGTGCCAGCAGCCATCATCGACAGGGAGGCTACAATGAGCAGTTCTTC | CASSHHRQGGYNEQFF
. | few | TRBJ2-1 | TRBV7-2 | TGTGCCAGCAGCTGGGGGGGCCTAAACAATGAGCAGTTCTTC | CASSWGGLNNEQFF
. | . | TRBJ2-7 | TRBV5-6 | TGTGCCAGCAGCTTGGACACTAACTACGAGCAGTACTTC | CASSLDTNYEQYF
. | . | TRBJ2-2 | TRBV7-2 | TGTGCCAGCAGCGAACCACAGGGTTACACCGGGGAGCTGTTTTTT | CASSEPQGYTGELFF
. | few | TRBJ2-7 | TRBV10-3 | TGTGCCACCCAGCAGGGTCCGGCGCAGTACTTC | CATQQGPAQYF
TRBD1 | . | TRBJ1-5 | TRBV13 | TGTGCCAGCAGCTTAGGACAGGGGAAGATTAAGCCCCAGCATTTT | CASSLGQGKIKPQHF
. | few | TRBJ1-5 | TRBV20-1 | TGCAGTGCTAGTAGTCCTGAGAGCAATCAGCCCCAGCATTTT | CSASSPESNQPQHF
. | . | TRBJ2-3 | TRBV2 | TGTGCCAGCAGTGAGGAGGGGGGTGGTGTATCTTCCACAGATACGCAGTATTTT | CASSEEGGGVSSTDTQYF
TRBD2 | few | TRBJ2-5 | TRBV20-1 | TGCAGTGCAAGGACTAGCGGGGGGACGGAGACCCAGTACTTC | CSARTSGGTETQYF
. | . | TRBJ2-7 | TRBV5-5 | TGTGCCAGCAGCTTTGGTTTTGGCGAGCAGTACTTC | CASSFGFGEQYF
. | . | TRBJ1-6 | TRBV20-1 | TGCAGTGCTAATCGGGGAACGGCTTTACCCCTCCACTTT | CSANRGTALPLHF
. | . | TRBJ1-2 | TRBV29-1 | TGCAGCGTTAACGGCGGGTACTATGGCTACACCTTC | CSVNGGYYGYTF
. | . | TRBJ1-5 | TRBV5-6 | TGTGCCAGCAGCTCATTCAATCAGCCCCAGCATTTT | CASSSFNQPQHF
. | . | TRBJ2-5 | TRBV6-1 | TGTGCCAGCAAACCGGAGATGGGGGGAGAGACCCAGTACTTC | CASKPEMGGETQYF
. | few | TRBJ1-2 | TRBV20-1 | TGCAGTGCCCATCGGGACCCGGCGGACTATGGCTACACCTTC | CSAHRDPADYGYTF
. | . | TRBJ1-4 | TRBV29-1 | TGCAGCGCGCGGGACAACGAAAAACTGTTTTTT | CSARDNEKLFF
TRBD2 | few | TRBJ2-1 | TRBV12-3/TRBV12-4 | TGTGCCAGCAGTATACGTCGGGGAGGGGCTGAGCAGTTCTTC | CASSIRRGGAEQFF
TRBD1 | few | TRBJ2-7 | TRBV3-1 | TGTGCCAGCAGCCAGCAGACAGGGATTTTCTACGAGCAGTACTTC | CASSQQTGIFYEQYF
TRBD2 | . | TRBJ2-1 | TRBV9 | TGTGCCAGCAGCGTAGCTGGCGGGAGGGGCAATGAGCAGTTCTTC | CASSVAGGRGNEQFF
. | many | TRBJ1-1 | TRBV4-3 | TGCGCCAGCAGCCAAGAGTCTAACACTGAAGCTTTCTTT | CASSQESNTEAFF
. | few | TRBJ2-3 | TRBV7-8 | TGTGCCAGCAGCTTAAGTGTTGCAGATACGCAGTATTTT | CASSLSVADTQYF
. | . | TRBJ2-5 | TRBV12-3/TRBV12-4 | TGTGCCAGCACCCCTTCCCTTGGGACGCGCTACCAAGAGACCCAGTACTTC | CASTPSLGTRYQETQYF
TRBD1 | few | TRBJ1-5 | TRBV6-1 | TGTGCCAGCAGCCCCGCCGACAGGGGAGATCAGCCCCAGCATTTT | CASSPADRGDQPQHF